What follows is one T cell receptor (beta chain) and its context. Its antigen is unknown. Samples of blood were obtained at baseline, on cycle 4 day 1, and on cycle 7 day 1. The CDR3 extends over 13 amino acids. With V trimmed by 5 bases and J by 2 bases, 4 bases remained unmatched. The germline CDR1 and CDR2 sequences are GTSNPN and SVGIG (reference sequence). The record originates from a study of OX40 agonist ivuxolimab in advanced cancers. Study-level background: Prior anti-PD-1, anti-PD-L1 or anti-CTLA-4 therapy did not bar entry, and around 39% had some. Study findings and constraints: There was clonal expansion of CD4+ and CD8+ blood T cells by week 6 at 0.1 to 3.0 mg/kg. Expanded peripheral T cells had an undetermined antigen specificity.

The data were produced by immunoSEQ multiplex PCR, yet TCRdb's version contains in-frame clones alone and is incomplete. The sample comprises 98,000 or so clones, approximately 93% of which are singletons, and 0.18% rests with the top ten. The origin of this receptor is an adult with an advanced solid tumor such as melanoma, head and neck, liver or kidney cancer. V is TRBV30 and J is TRBJ2-7, with TRBD1 matching 9 bases. The sample was CD4+ or CD8+ T cells sorted from blood, taken in a trial of the OX40 agonist ivuxolimab. The CDR3 nucleotides read TGTGCCTGGGGGACAGGGACACCCTACGAGCAGTACTTC. This gives the protein CAWGTGTPYEQYF.